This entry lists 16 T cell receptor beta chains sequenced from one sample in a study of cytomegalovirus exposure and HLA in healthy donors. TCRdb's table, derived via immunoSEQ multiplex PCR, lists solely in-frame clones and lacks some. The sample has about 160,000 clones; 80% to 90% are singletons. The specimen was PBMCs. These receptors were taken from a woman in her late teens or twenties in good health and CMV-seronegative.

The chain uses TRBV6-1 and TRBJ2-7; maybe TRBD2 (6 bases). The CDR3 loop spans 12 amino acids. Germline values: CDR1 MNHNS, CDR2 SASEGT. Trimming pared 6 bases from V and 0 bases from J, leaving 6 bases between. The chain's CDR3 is CASSGGSYEQYF. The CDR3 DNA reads TGTGCCAGCAGCGGGGGCTCCTACGAGCAGTACTTC.

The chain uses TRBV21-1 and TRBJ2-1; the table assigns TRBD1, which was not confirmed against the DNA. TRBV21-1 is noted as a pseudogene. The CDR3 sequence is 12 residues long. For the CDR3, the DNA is TGTGCCAGCAGCAGGGCAGATAGTGAGCAGTTCTTC. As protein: CASSRADSEQFF.

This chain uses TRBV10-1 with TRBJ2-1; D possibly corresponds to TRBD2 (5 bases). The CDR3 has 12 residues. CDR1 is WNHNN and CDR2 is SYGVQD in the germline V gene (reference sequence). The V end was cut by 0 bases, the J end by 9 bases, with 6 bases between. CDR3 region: CASSESSGEQFF. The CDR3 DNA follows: TGCGCCAGCAGTGAGTCGAGCGGTGAGCAGTTCTTC.

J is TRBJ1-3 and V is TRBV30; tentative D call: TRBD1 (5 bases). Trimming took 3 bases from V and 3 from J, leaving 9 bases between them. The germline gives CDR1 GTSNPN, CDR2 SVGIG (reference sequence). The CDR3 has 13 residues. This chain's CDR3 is CAWRLGGGNTIYF. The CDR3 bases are TGTGCCTGGAGGCTCGGGGGTGGAAACACCATATATTTT. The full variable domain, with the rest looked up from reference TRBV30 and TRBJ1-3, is SQTIHQWPATLVQPVGSPLSLECTVEGTSNPNLYWYRQAAGRGLQLLFYSVGIGQISSEVPQNLSASRPQDRQFILSSKKLLLSDSGFYLCAWRLGGGNTIYFGEGSWLTVV.

The CDR3 loop is CASSQGPWTVFYSPLHF. DNA for the CDR3: TGCGCCAGCAGCCAAGGTCCATGGACAGTATTTTATTCACCCCTCCACTTT. This chain connects TRBV4-1 to TRBJ1-6, with a tentative D call TRBD1 (6 bases). The CDR3 is made up of 17 amino acids. Germline loops: CDR1 MGHRA, CDR2 YSYEKL. V dropped 1 base and J dropped 8 bases, with 18 bases sitting between them.

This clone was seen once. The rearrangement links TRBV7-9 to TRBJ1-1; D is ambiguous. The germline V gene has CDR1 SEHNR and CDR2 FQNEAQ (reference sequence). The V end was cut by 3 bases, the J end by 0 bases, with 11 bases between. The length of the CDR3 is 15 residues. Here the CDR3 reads CASSFAPTLNTEAFF. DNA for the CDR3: TGTGCCAGCAGCTTCGCCCCTACTTTGAACACTGAAGCTTTCTTT.

The CDR3 is CASRRRAESSYEQYF. CDR3 DNA sequence: TGTGCCAGCAGGAGGCGGGCAGAAAGCTCCTACGAGCAGTACTTC. The chain is built from TRBV6-1 and TRBJ2-7; TRBD2 might be the D (5 bases). The germline V and J ends were trimmed by 6 bases and 0 bases, with 15 bases remaining between them. Germline CDR1 is MNHNS and CDR2 is SASEGT. The CDR3 loop spans 15 amino acids.

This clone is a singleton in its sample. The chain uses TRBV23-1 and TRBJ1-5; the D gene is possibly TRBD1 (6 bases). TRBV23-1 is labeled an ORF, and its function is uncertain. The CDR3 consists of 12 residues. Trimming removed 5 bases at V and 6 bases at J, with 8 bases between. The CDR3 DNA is TGCGCCAGCAGTATAGGGGGTCAGCCCCAGCATTTT. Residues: CASSIGGQPQHF.

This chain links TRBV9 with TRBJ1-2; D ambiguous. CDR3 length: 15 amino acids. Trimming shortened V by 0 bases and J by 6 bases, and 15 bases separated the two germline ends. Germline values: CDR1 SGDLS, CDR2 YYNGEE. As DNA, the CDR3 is TGTGCCAGCAGCGTAGGGGTAACAGCCTGGGATGGCTACACCTTC. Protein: CASSVGVTAWDGYTF.

The CDR3: CAWNPPAEHTQYF. CDR3 nucleotide sequence: TGTGCCTGGAATCCTCCGGCGGAACATACGCAGTATTTT. The chain is built from TRBV30 and TRBJ2-3; unclear D gene. This CDR3 spans 13 amino acids. Germline values: CDR1 GTSNPN, CDR2 SVGIG (reference sequence). Between the trimmed V and J ends, which lost 4 bases and 7 bases, there was a span of 15 bases. The full variable domain, in which reference TRBV30 and TRBJ2-3 provide the parts outside the CDR3, is SQTIHQWPATLVQPVGSPLSLECTVEGTSNPNLYWYRQAAGRGLQLLFYSVGIGQISSEVPQNLSASRPQDRQFILSSKKLLLSDSGFYLCAWNPPAEHTQYFGPGTRLTVL.

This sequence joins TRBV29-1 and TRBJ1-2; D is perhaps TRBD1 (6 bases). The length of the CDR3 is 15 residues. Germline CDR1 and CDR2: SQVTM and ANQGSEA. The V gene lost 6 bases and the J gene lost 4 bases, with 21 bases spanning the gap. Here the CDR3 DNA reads TGCAGCGTGAGGGGACAAGACCCTCCGAGCTATGGCTACACCTTC. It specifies CSVRGQDPPSYGYTF.

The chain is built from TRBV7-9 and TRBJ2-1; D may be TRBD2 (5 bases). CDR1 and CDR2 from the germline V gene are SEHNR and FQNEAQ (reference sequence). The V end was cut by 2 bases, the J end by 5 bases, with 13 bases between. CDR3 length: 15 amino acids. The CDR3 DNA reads TGTGCCAGCAGCTTACGGGCAGGAGGCAACAATGAGCAGTTCTTC. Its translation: CASSLRAGGNNEQFF.

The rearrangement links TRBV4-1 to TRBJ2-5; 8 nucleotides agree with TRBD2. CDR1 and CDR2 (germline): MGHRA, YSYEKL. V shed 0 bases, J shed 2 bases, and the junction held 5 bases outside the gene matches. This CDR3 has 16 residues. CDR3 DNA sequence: TGCGCCAGCAGCCAAGACATAGCGGGGCCTCAAGAGACCCAGTACTTC. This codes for CASSQDIAGPQETQYF.

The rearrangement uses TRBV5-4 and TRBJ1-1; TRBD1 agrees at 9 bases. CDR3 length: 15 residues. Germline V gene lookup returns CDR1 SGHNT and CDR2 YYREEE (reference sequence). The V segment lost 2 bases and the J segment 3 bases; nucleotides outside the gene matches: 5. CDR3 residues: CASSLQGAVYTEAFF. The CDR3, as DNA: TGTGCCAGCAGCTTACAGGGGGCGGTGTACACTGAAGCTTTCTTT.

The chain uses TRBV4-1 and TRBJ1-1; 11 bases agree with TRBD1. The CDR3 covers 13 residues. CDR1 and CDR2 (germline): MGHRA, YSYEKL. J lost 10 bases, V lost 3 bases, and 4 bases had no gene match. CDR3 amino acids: CASSQSGTGGAFF. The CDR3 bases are TGCGCCAGCAGCCAGTCCGGGACAGGGGGAGCTTTCTTT.

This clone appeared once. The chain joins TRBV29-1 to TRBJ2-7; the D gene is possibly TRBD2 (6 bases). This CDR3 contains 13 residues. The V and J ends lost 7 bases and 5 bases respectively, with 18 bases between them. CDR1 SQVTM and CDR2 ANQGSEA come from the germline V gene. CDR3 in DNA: TGCAGCGCCATTTGGAGGGCGGGGAACGAGCAGTACTTC. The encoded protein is CSAIWRAGNEQYF.